This T cell receptor (beta chain) stems from a study of PD-1 blockade in classical Hodgkin lymphoma. This clone was found once. Profiled with immunoSEQ multiplex PCR; TCRdb holds only in-frame clones, not every one. The sample shows under 75,000 clones, 70% to 90% of them seen only once. Autologous stem cell transplantation was followed by relapse in every patient, and brentuximab vedotin exposure varied. Deletions cut 4 bases from V and 4 bases from J, with 16 bases between. This CDR3 has 15 amino acids. Germline values: CDR1 SGHNT, CDR2 YENEEA. The sequence derives from a human donor with classical Hodgkin lymphoma. The rearrangement links TRBV11-3 to TRBJ2-5, with D perhaps matching TRBD2 (7 bases). Sequencing was performed on peripheral blood mononuclear cells (PBMCs), taken before the second cycle of nivolumab. The CDR3 protein is CASSSRGGVLETQYF. CDR3 DNA: TGTGCCAGCAGCTCTAGGGGGGGTGTATTAGAGACCCAGTACTTC. Variable domain in full (rest from reference TRBV11-3 and TRBJ2-5): EAGVVQSPRYKIIEKKQPVAFWCNPISGHNTLYWYLQNLGQGPELLIRYENEEAVDDSQLPKDRFSAERLKGVDSTLKIQPAELGDSAVYLCASSSRGGVLETQYFGPGTRLLVL.